This T cell receptor (beta chain) was sequenced during a study of human T cells and chemical hapten exposure. Study-wide background: Patch tests put 0.01% DPC on the upper back, read at 6 days.

Indicated time point: patch test 3, about 24 weeks after DPC sensitization. Treatment: therapeutic diphenylcyclopropenone sensitization with weekly scalp DPC. TCRdb re-called the RACE reads with MiXCR, one entry per CDR3 protein. The table includes 190,000 or so distinct CDR3 sequences, around a quarter detected once. Looked up from germline, CDR1 is MDHEN and CDR2 is SYDVKM. The V end lost 8 bases, the J end lost 4 bases, and 9 bases lay between the germline ends. The CDR3 runs to 12 residues. V usage is TRBV28 and J usage is TRBJ2-1; no definite D call. The sequences come from whole blood, collected in connection with sensitization to the hapten diphenylcyclopropenone (DPC). The clonotype comes from a woman between 40 and 55 years old with alopecia areata. Some clones in this sample may be carry-over from other donors' samples. The CDR3 DNA follows: TGTGCCAGCTCCCCCCGATACAATGAGCAGTTCTTC. Translated, it gives CASSPRYNEQFF.